What follows is one TCR beta chain and its context. This specimen belongs to a study of OX40 agonist ivuxolimab in advanced cancers. The method was immunoSEQ multiplex PCR; TCRdb's version includes in-frame clones alone and lacks a portion of them. The sample contains about 50,000 clones, approximately 90% of which appear only once. The CDR3 has 14 residues. Germline CDR1 SNHLY, CDR2 FYNNEI. Trimming removed 5 bases at V and 4 bases at J, with 12 bases between. This TCR came from an adult with an advanced solid tumor such as melanoma, head and neck, liver or kidney cancer. Here the sequenced sample was CD4+ or CD8+ T cells sorted from blood, taken in a trial of the OX40 agonist ivuxolimab. The chain links TRBV2 to TRBJ2-1; D is possibly TRBD2 (6 bases). This chain's CDR3 is CASSKEGLYNEQFF. CDR3 DNA: TGTGCCAGCAGTAAGGAGGGACTTTACAATGAGCAGTTCTTC.